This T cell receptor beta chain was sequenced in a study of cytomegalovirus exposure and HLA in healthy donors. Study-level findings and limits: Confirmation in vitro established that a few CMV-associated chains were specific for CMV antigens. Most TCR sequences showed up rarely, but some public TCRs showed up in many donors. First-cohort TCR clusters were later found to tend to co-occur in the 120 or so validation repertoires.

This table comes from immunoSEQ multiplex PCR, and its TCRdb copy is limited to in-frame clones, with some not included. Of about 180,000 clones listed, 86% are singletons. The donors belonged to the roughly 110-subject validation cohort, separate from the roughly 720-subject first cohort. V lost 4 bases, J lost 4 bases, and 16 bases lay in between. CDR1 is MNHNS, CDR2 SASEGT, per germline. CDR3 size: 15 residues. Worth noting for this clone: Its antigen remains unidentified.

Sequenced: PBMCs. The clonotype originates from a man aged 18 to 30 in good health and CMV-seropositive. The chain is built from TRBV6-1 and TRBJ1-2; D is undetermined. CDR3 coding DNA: TGTGCCAGCAGTGGATCTGAGAGGGTGACCTATGGCTACACCTTC. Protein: CASSGSERVTYGYTF.